These 15 T cell receptor beta chains were sequenced from one sample in a study of cytomegalovirus exposure and HLA in healthy donors. TCRdb keeps only in-frame clones here, not all; method: immunoSEQ multiplex PCR. This sample has around 300,000 clones; about nine tenths occur once, and the top ten carry 1% to 1.5%. The sequenced sample consisted of PBMCs. The origin of the receptors is a woman aged 25 to 39 in good health and CMV-seropositive.

This chain uses TRBV4-2 with TRBJ1-2; D might be TRBD1 (5 bases). CDR1 is LGHNA, CDR2 YNFKEQ, per germline. The CDR3 has 14 residues. V was pared by 5 bases and J by 2 bases, with 12 bases between. CDR3 coding DNA: TGTGCCAGCAGCTTACGACAGAGGAACTATGGCTACACCTTC. This codes for CASSLRQRNYGYTF.

CDR3 sequence: CASSQGNLGYEQYF. For the CDR3, the DNA is TGTGCCAGCTCCCAGGGTAATCTTGGCTACGAGCAGTACTTC. The rearrangement joins TRBV18 to TRBJ2-7; possible D gene TRBD1, 5 bases. Trimming stripped 6 bases from V and 3 bases from J, with 15 bases between. The length of the CDR3 is 14 residues. The germline gives CDR1 KGHSH, CDR2 LQKENI.

The chain has TRBV12-2 and TRBJ1-1. TRBV12-2 is listed as a pseudogene. The CDR3 covers 13 residues. CDR3 in amino acids: CASRLDTGAEAFF. The CDR3 coding sequence is TGTGCAAGTCGCTTAGATACGGGGGCCGAAGCTTTCTTT.

The CDR3 DNA is TGCGCCAGCAGCTTGGGGAAACTAGCGGGAATACCCAATGAGCAGTTCTTC. Residues: CASSLGKLAGIPNEQFF. The rearrangement uses TRBV5-1 and TRBJ2-1; 10 positions agree with TRBD2. The CDR3 spans 17 residues. Trimming at V came to 0 bases and at J to 6 bases, leaving 9 bases not matched to a gene. CDR1 SGHRS and CDR2 YFSETQ come from the germline V gene.

This clone has a count of ten or more. The rearrangement joins TRBV4-1 to TRBJ1-5; no reliable D call. This CDR3 is built from 14 residues. Germline CDR1 reads MGHRA; CDR2 reads YSYEKL. Between the trimmed V and J ends, which lost 3 bases and 0 bases, there was a span of 6 bases. CDR3 sequence reads: CASSQDLSNQPQHF. The CDR3 DNA follows: TGCGCCAGCAGCCAGGATCTTAGCAATCAGCCCCAGCATTTT.

V gene TRBV7-9 combines with J gene TRBJ2-7; D is perhaps TRBD1 or TRBD2 (5 bases each). Germline CDR1 and CDR2: SEHNR and FQNEAQ (reference sequence). V was shortened by 6 bases and J by 0 bases, with 12 bases between the two germline ends. The CDR3 has 14 amino acids. The CDR3 DNA sequence: TGTGCCAGCAGTCCCGGGGCGACCTCCTACGAGCAGTACTTC. It translates to CASSPGATSYEQYF. Full variable domain (outside the CDR3, taken from reference TRBV7-9 and TRBJ2-7): DTGVSQNPRHKITKRGQNVTFRCDPISEHNRLYWYRQTLGQGPEFLTYFQNEAQLEKSRLLSDRFSAERPKGSFSTLEIQRTEQGDSAMYLCASSPGATSYEQYFGPGTRLTVT.

The V gene is TRBV7-3, the J gene TRBJ2-7; unclear D gene. V was shortened by 3 bases and J by 2 bases, with 8 bases between the two germline ends. Germline loops: CDR1 SGHTA, CDR2 FQGTGA. This CDR3 is 13 amino acids long. The CDR3 protein is CASSLIPTYEQYF. The CDR3 nucleotides read TGTGCCAGCAGCTTGATTCCCACCTACGAGCAGTACTTC.

This chain uses TRBV14 with TRBJ2-3, with D possibly being TRBD2 (6 bases). CDR1 SGHDN and CDR2 FVKESK come from the germline V gene. This CDR3 comprises 13 residues. Trimming shortened V by 0 bases and J by 11 bases, and 12 bases separated the two germline ends. For the CDR3, the DNA is TGTGCCAGCAGCCAAGACCAAGCGGGTAGGCAGTATTTT. Residues: CASSQDQAGRQYF.

This clone was seen a single time. Because the CDR3 is missing its conserved closing phenylalanine or tryptophan, this is likely a read error. CDR3 DNA: TGTGCCAGTAGTGACGGGACAGGTCTCTCTGGAAACACCATATATCTT. Residues: CASSDGTGLSGNTIYL. This chain joins TRBV19 and TRBJ1-3; 8 bases agree with TRBD1. Trimming cost V 5 bases and J 0 bases; bases outside gene matches: 6. The CDR3 consists of 16 residues. CDR1 and CDR2 from the germline V gene are LNHDA and SQIVND (reference sequence).

The J gene is TRBJ2-7, the V gene TRBV5-6, with TRBD1 as a possible D gene (6 bases). Germline-derived CDR1 and CDR2 are SGHDT and YYEEEE. The ends were cut back, 1 base at V and 4 bases at J, with 12 bases in the middle. There are 14 residues in the CDR3. The CDR3 DNA follows: TGTGCCAGCAGCTTGCAGGGGTCGAAATACGAGCAGTACTTC. As protein: CASSLQGSKYEQYF. Filled out from reference TRBV5-6 and TRBJ2-7, the complete variable domain reads DAGVTQSPTHLIKTRGQQVTLRCSPKSGHDTVSWYQQALGQGPQFIFQYYEEEERQRGNFPDRFSGHQFPNYSSELNVNALLLGDSALYLCASSLQGSKYEQYFGPGTRLTVT.

This clone was found once. The chain uses TRBV15 and TRBJ2-7; D is ambiguous. The CDR3 runs 14 residues. V was shortened by 1 base and J by 1 base, with 8 bases between the two germline ends. Germline V lookup: CDR1 LNHNV, CDR2 YYDKDF (reference sequence). In DNA, the CDR3 is TGTGCCACCAGCAGAGGAGTGCAATCCTACGAGCAGTACTTC. Its translation is CATSRGVQSYEQYF.

Concerning this clone itself: Other DNA sequences in the same sample also yield this CDR3. V and J are TRBV30 and TRBJ1-5; 7 bases align to TRBD1. This CDR3 is 13 amino acids long. The V gene end was trimmed by 2 bases and the J gene end by 4 bases; junction bases not matched to a gene: 2. In germline, CDR1 is GTSNPN, CDR2 SVGIG (reference sequence). This CDR3 is CAWSLQGNQPQHF. The CDR3, as DNA: TGTGCCTGGAGTCTACAGGGGAATCAGCCCCAGCATTTT.

This chain joins TRBV4-2 and TRBJ2-5; 10 bases map to TRBD1. Germline V gene sequence: CDR1 LGHNA, CDR2 YNFKEQ. CDR3 length: 17 amino acids. V was pared by 0 bases and J by 2 bases, with 6 bases of the junction left unmatched. The CDR3 reads CASSQDVGTGEQETQYF. In DNA, the CDR3 is TGTGCCAGCAGCCAAGATGTCGGGACAGGGGAACAAGAGACCCAGTACTTC.

The chain carries TRBV19 and TRBJ2-7, with a possible D match to TRBD2 (5 bases). The germline V gene encodes CDR1 LNHDA and CDR2 SQIVND (reference sequence). V lost 5 bases, J lost 3 bases, and 14 bases lay in between. The CDR3 sequence is 14 residues long. The CDR3 DNA sequence: TGTGCCAGTAGTTTTGGACTGAACCACTACGAGCAGTACTTC. Its translation is CASSFGLNHYEQYF.

This rearrangement joins TRBV7-2 to TRBJ1-4, with D uncertain. Germline assignment: CDR1 SGHTA and CDR2 FQGNSA. V lost 0 bases and J lost 8, with 10 bases in between. This CDR3 comprises 14 residues. The CDR3 nucleotides are TGTGCCAGCAGCTTAGCAGGGTTGAAGGAAAAACTGTTTTTT. It yields the protein CASSLAGLKEKLFF. Using reference TRBV7-2 and TRBJ1-4 for the parts outside the CDR3, the full variable domain is GAGVSQSPSNKVTEKGKDVELRCDPISGHTALYWYRQSLGQGLEFLIYFQGNSAPDKSGLPSDRFSAERTGGSVSTLTIQRTQQEDSAVYLCASSLAGLKEKLFFGSGTQLSVL.